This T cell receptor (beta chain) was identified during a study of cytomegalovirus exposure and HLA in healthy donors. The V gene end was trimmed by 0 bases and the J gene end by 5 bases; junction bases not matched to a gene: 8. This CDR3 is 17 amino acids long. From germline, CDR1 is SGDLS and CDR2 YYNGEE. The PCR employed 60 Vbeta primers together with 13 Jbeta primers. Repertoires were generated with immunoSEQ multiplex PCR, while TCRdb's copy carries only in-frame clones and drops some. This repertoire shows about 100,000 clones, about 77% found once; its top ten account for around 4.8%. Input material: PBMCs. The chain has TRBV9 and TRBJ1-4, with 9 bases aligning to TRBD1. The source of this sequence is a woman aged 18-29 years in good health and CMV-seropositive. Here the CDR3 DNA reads TGTGCCAGCAGCGTAGCTACGGGAGGGACAGGGAATGAAAAACTGTTTTTT. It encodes CASSVATGGTGNEKLFF.